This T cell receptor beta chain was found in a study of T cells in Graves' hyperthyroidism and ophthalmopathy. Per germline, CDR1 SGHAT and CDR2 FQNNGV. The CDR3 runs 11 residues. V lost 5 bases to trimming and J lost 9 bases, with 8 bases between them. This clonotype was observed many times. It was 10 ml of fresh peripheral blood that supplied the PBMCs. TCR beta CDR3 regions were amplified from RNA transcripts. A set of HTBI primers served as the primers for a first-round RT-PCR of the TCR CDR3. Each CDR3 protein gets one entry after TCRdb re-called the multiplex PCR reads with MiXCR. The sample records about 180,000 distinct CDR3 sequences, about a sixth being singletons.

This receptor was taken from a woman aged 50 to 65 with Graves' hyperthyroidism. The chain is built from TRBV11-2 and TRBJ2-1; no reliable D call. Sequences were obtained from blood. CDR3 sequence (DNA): TGTGCCAGCAGCATAGGGATTGAGCAGTTCTTC. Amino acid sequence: CASSIGIEQFF.